What follows are 31 T cell receptor beta chains derived from one specimen sequenced in a study of cytomegalovirus exposure and HLA in healthy donors. The PCR used 60 Vbeta and 13 Jbeta primers. Repertoires were generated with immunoSEQ multiplex PCR, while TCRdb's copy carries only in-frame clones and drops some. This sample yields about 180,000 clones, of which approximately 73% are seen a single time; 2% to 2.5% belongs to the top ten. Specimen: PBMCs. These receptors all stem from a woman aged 30 to 39 in good health and CMV-seropositive.

The table lists this clone with a few counts. V and J are TRBV5-5 and TRBJ1-2; tentatively, D is TRBD1 (5 bases). CDR1 is SGHKS and CDR2 is YYEKEE in the germline V gene (reference sequence). The CDR3 covers 12 residues. Trimming stripped 3 bases from V and 6 bases from J, with 9 bases between. The CDR3 coding sequence is TGTGCCAGCAGCTGGGGGGGAGATGGCTACACCTTC. Translated, it gives CASSWGGDGYTF. The whole variable domain, remainder taken from reference TRBV5-5 and TRBJ1-2, is DAGVTQSPTHLIKTRGQQVTLRCSPISGHKSVSWYQQVLGQGPQFIFQYYEKEERGRGNFPDRFSARQFPNYSSELNVNALLLGDSALYLCASSWGGDGYTFGSGTRLTVV.

V is TRBV5-1 and J is TRBJ2-2; 9 positions agree with TRBD1. Germline values: CDR1 SGHRS, CDR2 YFSETQ. The CDR3 is made up of 15 amino acids. V was clipped by 7 bases and J by 4 bases; unmatched bases: 8. DNA for the CDR3: TGCGCCAGCTCAAGGACAGGGGATGGCACCGGGGAGCTGTTTTTT. Amino acids: CASSRTGDGTGELFF.

This chain uses TRBV5-6 with TRBJ1-5, with D uncertain. CDR1 and CDR2 (germline): SGHDT, YYEEEE. With 4 bases removed from V and 7 bases from J, the gap between germline ends came to 18 bases. This CDR3 spans 15 amino acids. This chain's CDR3 is CASSRGWGAGQPQHF. Here the CDR3 DNA reads TGTGCCAGCAGCCGTGGGTGGGGTGCGGGACAGCCCCAGCATTTT. The full variable domain, rest sourced from reference TRBV5-6 and TRBJ1-5, is DAGVTQSPTHLIKTRGQQVTLRCSPKSGHDTVSWYQQALGQGPQFIFQYYEEEERQRGNFPDRFSGHQFPNYSSELNVNALLLGDSALYLCASSRGWGAGQPQHFGDGTRLSIL.

The chain carries TRBV28 and TRBJ2-5; 7 nucleotides line up with TRBD1. The CDR3 sequence is 17 residues long. The V segment lost 6 bases and the J segment 2 bases; nucleotides outside the gene matches: 15. CDR1 MDHEN and CDR2 SYDVKM come from the germline V gene. The DNA for the CDR3 is TGTGCCAGCAGGAGGGGGCGGCACCTCGGTTCACAAGAGACCCAGTACTTC. This translates into CASRRGRHLGSQETQYF.

CDR3 residues: CASGKYQTATTDTQYF. CDR3 nucleotide sequence: TGTGCCAGTGGGAAGTATCAGACAGCTACCACAGATACGCAGTATTTT. The chain couples TRBV19 to TRBJ2-3; D possibly corresponds to TRBD1 (5 bases). The V and J ends lost 8 bases and 2 bases respectively, with 20 bases between them. The CDR3 is 16 residues long. CDR1 and CDR2 (germline): LNHDA, SQIVND (reference sequence).

Here the CDR3 DNA reads TGTGCCAGCAGGGTCTCCGGGACAGCGATTTACCCGCTTCAGTATTTT. Translated: CASRVSGTAIYPLQYF. The chain has TRBV2 and TRBJ2-3; 7 bases match TRBD1. V shed 6 bases, J shed 12 bases, and the junction held 21 bases outside the gene matches. CDR3 length equals 16 residues. Germline V gene data show CDR1 as SNHLY and CDR2 as FYNNEI.

V is TRBV6-6 and J is TRBJ2-3, with 8 nucleotides matching TRBD1. Germline trimming cut 0 bases from V and 9 bases from J; bases unmatched to any gene: 8. Germline V gene lookup returns CDR1 MNHNY and CDR2 SVGAGI (reference sequence). The CDR3 runs 15 residues. CDR3 DNA: TGTGCCAGCAGTTACTCGACCGGACAGGGACCAACGCAGTATTTT. Its protein is CASSYSTGQGPTQYF.

The CDR3 DNA sequence: TGTGCCAGCAGCTTCCTGGACAGGGCAAGTGGCTACACCTTC. Amino acid sequence: CASSFLDRASGYTF. The V call is TRBV7-9, the J call TRBJ1-2; TRBD1 agrees at 8 bases. Germline V gives CDR1 SEHNR, CDR2 FQNEAQ (reference sequence). The J segment lost 7 bases and the V segment lost 3 bases, leaving 7 bases of the junction unmatched. The CDR3 contains 14 residues.

This clone was observed a handful of times. The rearrangement uses TRBV19 and TRBJ2-1; D is perhaps TRBD2 (6 bases). V dropped 1 base and J dropped 11 bases, with 9 bases sitting between them. CDR1 and CDR2 from the germline V gene are LNHDA and SQIVND (reference sequence). This CDR3 is 12 amino acids long. The CDR3 bases are TGTGCCAGTAGTATAGGGAGGGACCAGCAGTTCTTC. Translating it yields CASSIGRDQQFF.

This sequence joins TRBV7-9 and TRBJ1-1, with TRBD1 matching 7 bases. With 6 bases clipped from V and 0 bases from J, the junction kept 4 bases outside the gene matches. Germline V gene sequence: CDR1 SEHNR, CDR2 FQNEAQ (reference sequence). The length of the CDR3 is 14 residues. CDR3 bases: TGTGCCAGCAGGGAGACAGGGATGAACACTGAAGCTTTCTTT. Amino acid sequence: CASRETGMNTEAFF. Using reference TRBV7-9 and TRBJ1-1 for the parts outside the CDR3, the full variable domain is DTGVSQNPRHKITKRGQNVTFRCDPISEHNRLYWYRQTLGQGPEFLTYFQNEAQLEKSRLLSDRFSAERPKGSFSTLEIQRTEQGDSAMYLCASRETGMNTEAFFGQGTRLTVV.

The genes are TRBV9 and TRBJ2-7; the D is unclear. Germline V gene lookup returns CDR1 SGDLS and CDR2 YYNGEE. V shed 0 bases and J shed 6 bases, with 10 bases lying between them. The CDR3 runs to 13 residues. The CDR3 here is CASSVGAGSEQYF. The CDR3, as DNA: TGTGCCAGCAGCGTAGGGGCCGGATCCGAGCAGTACTTC.

The V call is TRBV6-1, the J call TRBJ2-7, with 8 bases aligning to TRBD2. The junction had 8 bases not matched to a gene; V was cut back by 4 bases and J by 0 bases. CDR1 is MNHNS and CDR2 is SASEGT in the germline V gene. This CDR3 is built from 16 residues. The CDR3 bases are TGTGCCAGCAGTGTACTAGCGGTTGGGAGCTCCTACGAGCAGTACTTC. As protein: CASSVLAVGSSYEQYF.

This clone was observed a single time. The V gene is TRBV5-1, the J gene TRBJ1-1; weak D call: TRBD1 (5 bases). Germline CDR1 reads SGHRS; CDR2 reads YFSETQ. V was pared by 7 bases and J by 2 bases, with 15 bases between. The CDR3 has 14 residues. DNA for the CDR3: TGCGCCAGCGCAACGGGGGGAAGAAACACTGAAGCTTTCTTT. It encodes CASATGGRNTEAFF. The full variable domain, in which reference TRBV5-1 and TRBJ1-1 provide the parts outside the CDR3, is KAGVTQTPRYLIKTRGQQVTLSCSPISGHRSVSWYQQTPGQGLQFLFEYFSETQRNKGNFPGRFSGRQFSNSRSEMNVSTLELGDSALYLCASATGGRNTEAFFGQGTRLTVV.

This clone has just a few counts. The rearrangement links TRBV18 to TRBJ1-3; D ambiguous. Germline V gene data show CDR1 as KGHSH and CDR2 as LQKENI. CDR3 size: 16 residues. V dropped 3 bases and J dropped 0 bases, with 12 bases sitting between them. CDR3 sequence reads: CASSPAQAYSGNTIYF. CDR3 DNA: TGTGCCAGCTCACCGGCGCAGGCCTACTCTGGAAACACCATATATTTT. Drawing the rest from reference TRBV18 and TRBJ1-3, the complete variable domain is NAGVMQNPRHLVRRRGQEARLRCSPMKGHSHVYWYRQLPEEGLKFMVYLQKENIIDESGMPKERFSAEFPKEGPSILRIQQVVRGDSAAYFCASSPAQAYSGNTIYFGEGSWLTVV.

V and J are TRBV28 and TRBJ2-3, with D possibly TRBD1 on 5 matching bases. This CDR3 has 16 amino acids. V was cut by 5 bases and J by 1 base, with 16 bases left in between. CDR1 is MDHEN, CDR2 SYDVKM, per germline. The CDR3 region is CASSKRGYQRTDTQYF. CDR3 bases: TGTGCCAGCAGTAAAAGGGGTTATCAACGCACAGATACGCAGTATTTT.

The chain's CDR3 is CASSLRLSGYTF. For the CDR3, the DNA is TGTGCCAGCAGCTTGAGACTCAGCGGCTACACCTTC. The chain carries TRBV5-6 and TRBJ1-2; D not certain. With 1 base removed from V and 8 bases from J, the gap between germline ends came to 9 bases. Germline values: CDR1 SGHDT, CDR2 YYEEEE. This CDR3 has 12 residues.

This chain links TRBV6-4 with TRBJ1-2; 8 bases fit TRBD1. There are 13 residues in the CDR3. Germline CDR1 MRHNA, CDR2 SNTAGT. The V and J ends lost 6 bases and 8 bases, in that order; junction bases with no gene match: 8. The DNA of the CDR3 is TGTGCCAGCAGCCGAGACAGGGGAAACGGCTACACCTTC. Protein sequence: CASSRDRGNGYTF.

Only one count was recorded for this clone. V is TRBV10-2 and J is TRBJ2-7; D may be TRBD1 (7 bases). The V gene's germline CDR1 is WSHSY and CDR2 SAAADI. Trimming stripped 6 bases from V and 5 bases from J, with 17 bases between. This CDR3 contains 14 residues. The CDR3: CASRSLTGRNEQYF. CDR3 sequence (DNA): TGCGCCAGCAGATCGTTGACAGGGAGGAACGAGCAGTACTTC.

The chain carries TRBV18 and TRBJ1-1; maybe TRBD1 (6 bases). The V end lost 2 bases, the J end lost 2 bases, and 21 bases lay between the germline ends. CDR1 is KGHSH, CDR2 LQKENI, per germline. This CDR3 has 18 residues. The CDR3 protein is CASSPMGDRRPSNTEAFF. The CDR3 nucleotides read TGTGCCAGCTCACCAATGGGAGACAGGCGCCCCTCTAACACTGAAGCTTTCTTT.

The genes are TRBV27 and TRBJ2-1; 12 bases fit TRBD2. The CDR3 has 15 amino acids. CDR1 MNHEY and CDR2 SMNVEV come from the germline V gene (reference sequence). J was trimmed by 5 bases and V by 4 bases; bases with no gene match: 3. The CDR3 region is CASSSRLAGDNEQFF. The CDR3 DNA sequence: TGTGCCAGCAGTTCGAGACTAGCGGGGGACAATGAGCAGTTCTTC.

The chain is built from TRBV2 and TRBJ1-4, with TRBD1 as a possible D gene (5 bases). The ends were cut back, 4 bases at V and 7 bases at J, with 10 bases in the middle. This CDR3 has 13 amino acids. Germline-derived CDR1 and CDR2 are SNHLY and FYNNEI. The CDR3 loop is CASSGTGGEKLFF. DNA of the CDR3: TGTGCCAGCAGTGGGACCGGGGGTGAAAAACTGTTTTTT.

V is TRBV10-1 and J is TRBJ2-7; no firm D call. Trimming took 4 bases from V and 7 from J, leaving 11 bases between them. The germline V gene has CDR1 WNHNN and CDR2 SYGVQD (reference sequence). The CDR3 is 12 amino acids. CDR3 bases: TGCGCCAGCAGTGGCCACGGTGGTGAGCAGTACTTC. Its protein is CASSGHGGEQYF.

The chain combines TRBV27 with TRBJ1-5, with TRBD1 matching 7 bases. This CDR3 has 15 residues. The V gene's germline CDR1 is MNHEY and CDR2 SMNVEV (reference sequence). With 4 bases clipped from V and 3 bases from J, the junction kept 6 bases outside the gene matches. In DNA, the CDR3 is TGTGCCAGCAGTTGGGCCGGGACAGACAATCAGCCCCAGCATTTT. Translating gives CASSWAGTDNQPQHF.

V is TRBV2 and J is TRBJ2-4; D may be TRBD1 (6 bases). CDR1 and CDR2 from the germline V gene are SNHLY and FYNNEI. Trimming removed 5 bases from V and 4 bases from J, with 15 bases in between. The CDR3 length is 15 residues. The chain's CDR3 is CASSTLDRTKNIQYF. CDR3 in DNA: TGTGCCAGCAGTACCTTGGACAGAACAAAAAACATTCAGTACTTC.

The chain employs TRBV5-6 and TRBJ1-2; 7 bases map to TRBD1. V shed 5 bases and J 5 bases; nucleotides not matched to a gene: 12. The CDR3 spans 15 residues. Germline assignment: CDR1 SGHDT and CDR2 YYEEEE. The CDR3 sequence is CASSLEGGRSYGYTF. Here the CDR3 DNA reads TGTGCCAGCAGTCTCGAAGGGGGCCGCAGTTATGGCTACACCTTC.

The genes are TRBV28 and TRBJ2-4, with 9 bases lining up with TRBD1. The trim removed 6 bases at V and 8 bases at J, leaving 5 bases unmatched. Per the germline V gene, CDR1 is MDHEN and CDR2 is SYDVKM. This CDR3 spans 13 amino acids. The CDR3 is CASSLTGGDIQYF. CDR3 DNA: TGTGCCAGCAGCTTGACAGGGGGAGACATTCAGTACTTC.

This chain joins TRBV5-1 and TRBJ1-1, with 8 bases identical to TRBD1. Germline V gene sequence: CDR1 SGHRS, CDR2 YFSETQ. The CDR3 sequence is 17 residues long. J gave up 7 bases and V 0 bases, and 14 bases lay outside the gene matches. CDR3 coding DNA: TGCGCCAGCAGCTTGGCAGGGGGCCCCGCCTTCTGGGATGAAGCTTTCTTT. Protein sequence: CASSLAGGPAFWDEAFF.

The chain uses TRBV11-2 and TRBJ1-6, with TRBD1 as a possible D gene (5 bases). Germline V lookup: CDR1 SGHAT, CDR2 FQNNGV. V lost 1 base and J 0 bases, leaving 16 bases between the germline ends. The CDR3 contains 19 residues. DNA of the CDR3: TGTGCCAGCAGCTTAGGCCAGGGTCGATGGGGCTCCTATAATTCACCCCTCCACTTT. This encodes CASSLGQGRWGSYNSPLHF.

The V gene is TRBV4-1, the J gene TRBJ2-5; D is uncertain. V dropped 3 bases and J dropped 2 bases, with 10 bases sitting between them. The germline CDR1 and CDR2 sequences are MGHRA and YSYEKL. The CDR3 is made up of 14 amino acids. The CDR3 here is CASSQTWQQETQYF. In DNA form, the CDR3 reads TGCGCCAGCAGCCAGACTTGGCAGCAAGAGACCCAGTACTTC.

This clone was seen a single time. This chain connects TRBV5-6 to TRBJ2-7, with 7 nucleotides matching TRBD2. The CDR3 has 12 amino acids. V trimming: 8 bases; J trimming: 5 bases; junction bases outside the gene matches: 7. Germline V gene lookup returns CDR1 SGHDT and CDR2 YYEEEE. CDR3 nucleotides: TGTGCCAGTTCCATAGGGAGGGACGAGCAGTACTTC. It is translated as CASSIGRDEQYF.

CDR3 bases: TGTGCCAGCAGCCCCACCGGAAAGCGCGCGCACAATGAGCAGTTCTTC. It translates to CASSPTGKRAHNEQFF. The chain has TRBV13 and TRBJ2-1, with no clear D. Looked up from germline, CDR1 is PRHDT and CDR2 is FYEKMQ (reference sequence). The CDR3 is 16 amino acids. With 5 bases removed from V and 5 bases from J, the gap between germline ends came to 19 bases. The variable domain in full, completed from reference TRBV13 and TRBJ2-1, reads AAGVIQSPRHLIKEKRETATLKCYPIPRHDTVYWYQQGPGQDPQFLISFYEKMQSDKGSIPDRFSAQQFSDYHSELNMSSLELGDSALYFCASSPTGKRAHNEQFFGPGTRLTVL.